One and the same sample provided the 15 T cell receptor beta chains below, sequenced in a study of blood T cells in healthy people across ages. The authors ran a second PCR of 7 to 11 cycles using a sample-barcoded 5' primer and a J-beta primer mix. TCRdb analysed the 5' RACE reads with MiXCR anew, one entry per CDR3 protein. In the table there are 1.5 million to 2 million distinct CDR3 sequences, roughly 52% of which are singletons. The specimen was blood. The source of these receptors is a woman between 40 and 50 years old in good health.

This chain joins TRBV5-1 and TRBJ1-3, with D maybe TRBD1 (5 bases). The CDR3 consists of 15 residues. Trimming stripped 7 bases from V and 0 bases from J, with 14 bases between. Germline V gene sequence: CDR1 SGHRS, CDR2 YFSETQ. This chain's CDR3 is CASSEGGGSGNTIYF. CDR3 nucleotides: TGCGCCAGCTCGGAAGGCGGGGGCTCTGGAAACACCATATATTTT.

V gene TRBV9 combines with J gene TRBJ2-7; no definite D call. Germline-derived CDR1 and CDR2 are SGDLS and YYNGEE. The CDR3 has 15 amino acids. V was shortened by 0 bases and J by 0 bases, with 10 bases between the two germline ends. The CDR3 DNA reads as TGTGCCAGCAGCGTAGGAGAGGTTCTCTCCTACGAGCAGTACTTC. Its translation is CASSVGEVLSYEQYF. The complete variable domain, with remaining parts taken from reference TRBV9 and TRBJ2-7, reads DSGVTQTPKHLITATGQRVTLRCSPRSGDLSVYWYQQSLDQGLQFLIQYYNGEERAKGNILERFSAQQFPDLHSELNLSSLELGDSALYFCASSVGEVLSYEQYFGPGTRLTVT.

A word on this clonotype: The germline gene is not matched at one end of the junction; a read error may be the cause. The chain has TRBV12-3 or TRBV12-4 and TRBJ2-3, with TRBD2 identical over 8 bases. The CDR3 runs to 15 residues. The CDR3 loop is CASSFCSGGTDTQYF. The CDR3 nucleotides are TGTGCCAGCAGTTTCTGCAGCGGGGGCACAGATACGCAATATTTT.

This clonotype was seen a few times. The CDR3 reads CASSPQAGSSYEQYF. Here the CDR3 DNA reads TGTGCCAGCTCACCACAGGCAGGGAGCTCCTACGAGCAGTACTTC. The chain couples TRBV18 to TRBJ2-7; D possibly matches TRBD1 or TRBD2 (5 bases each). Deletions cut 1 base from V and 0 bases from J, with 10 bases between. CDR1 is KGHSH, CDR2 LQKENI, per germline. The CDR3 covers 15 residues.

The chain combines TRBV5-1 with TRBJ1-6, with D possibly being TRBD1 (5 bases). Trimming cost V 7 bases and J 13 bases, with 18 bases left between them. The germline V gene encodes CDR1 SGHRS and CDR2 YFSETQ. This CDR3 is built from 13 residues. The CDR3 here is CASHPRPGGPLHF. CDR3 in DNA: TGCGCCAGCCACCCCAGACCCGGGGGGCCCCTCCACTTT.

This clonotype was detected a few times. This sequence joins TRBV10-3 and TRBJ2-7; 14 nucleotides agree with TRBD2. After removal of 3 bases from V and 2 bases from J, the junction contained 6 bases not matched to a gene. This CDR3 is built from 17 residues. Germline values: CDR1 ENHRY, CDR2 SYGVKD. CDR3 protein: CAISDRTSGGLTYEQYF. Written as DNA, the CDR3 is TGTGCCATCAGTGATCGGACTAGCGGGGGGCTCACCTACGAGCAGTACTTC.

About this clonotype itself: This sequence is one base from a far larger clone and is likely a read error. V is TRBV6-2 or TRBV6-3 and J is TRBJ2-3; TRBD1 matches at 11 bases. Germline CDR1 reads MNHEY; CDR2 reads SVGEGT. This CDR3 spans 14 amino acids. The CDR3 sequence is CASSLGQGADTKYF. As DNA, the CDR3 is TGTGCCAGCAGTTTAGGACAGGGGGCAGATACGAAGTATTTT.

A few counts support this clonotype. The chain links TRBV9 to TRBJ2-6, with D perhaps TRBD2 (6 bases). The CDR3 is 19 residues long. V was clipped by 4 bases and J by 0 bases, with 20 bases between them. Germline V lookup: CDR1 SGDLS, CDR2 YYNGEE. The CDR3 DNA reads as TGTGCCAGCAGCCCCCAGACCGCGACTAGACACTCTGGGGCCAACGTCCTGACTTTC. Translated: CASSPQTATRHSGANVLTF.

This clonotype turned up a few times. The J gene is TRBJ2-3, the V gene TRBV7-2, with 7 positions matching TRBD2. The germline gives CDR1 SGHTA, CDR2 FQGNSA. This CDR3 has 15 amino acids. Trimming took 1 base from V and 2 from J; bases not matched to a gene: 3. CDR3 loop: CASSLVGLDTDTQYF. The CDR3 DNA reads as TGTGCCAGCAGCTTAGTCGGACTAGACACAGATACGCAGTATTTT.

This clonotype was seen a single time. The junction differs from germline at one of its ends, possibly a read error. This rearrangement joins TRBV10-3 to TRBJ2-4; 8 bases align to TRBD1. Germline CDR1 is ENHRY and CDR2 is SYGVKD. There are 14 residues in the CDR3. The CDR3 protein is CAIGEPGQGNIQYF. The CDR3 region has the DNA TGTGCCATCGGTGAGCCCGGACAGGGAAACATTCAGTACTTC.

This rearrangement joins TRBV5-5 to TRBJ2-5; D is possibly TRBD2 (5 bases). The germline V gene encodes CDR1 SGHKS and CDR2 YYEKEE (reference sequence). This CDR3 spans 13 amino acids. Trimming stripped 2 bases from V and 5 bases from J, with 10 bases between. The chain's CDR3 is CASSFGVFETQYF. The CDR3 nucleotides are TGTGCCAGCAGCTTCGGGGTGTTCGAGACCCAGTACTTC.

The chain combines TRBV6-1 with TRBJ1-6; 7 bases align to TRBD1. The CDR3 consists of 13 residues. V was pared by 11 bases and J by 4 bases, with 5 bases of the junction left unmatched. In germline, CDR1 is MNHNS, CDR2 SASEGT. The CDR3 is CAGGTDYNSPLHF. CDR3 nucleotides: TGTGCCGGAGGGACAGATTATAATTCACCCCTCCACTTT.

This clonotype appeared once. The V and J genes are TRBV20-1 and TRBJ1-4; no firm D call. Germline lookup yields CDR1 DFQATT and CDR2 SNEGSKA (reference sequence). CDR3 size: 12 residues. Trimming took off 3 bases at V and 4 bases at J, with 6 bases between the two ends. CDR3 loop: CSARRVNEKLFF. CDR3 DNA sequence: TGCAGTGCTAGGAGGGTTAATGAAAAACTGTTTTTT.

The chain has TRBV3-1 and TRBJ2-1, with a tentative D call TRBD1 (6 bases). V was cut by 3 bases and J by 7 bases, with 19 bases left in between. The CDR3 sequence is 16 residues long. CDR1 is LGHDT, CDR2 YNNKEL, per germline (reference sequence). This CDR3 is CASSHEGQGQINEQFF. The CDR3 DNA reads TGTGCCAGCAGCCACGAGGGACAAGGTCAAATTAATGAGCAGTTCTTC.

The sample holds a few counts of this clonotype. The genes are TRBV7-9 and TRBJ2-7; TRBD1 matches 10 bases. The end of the DNA fits TRBJ2-4 better, so the J call may be wrong. This CDR3 spans 14 amino acids. Germline CDR1 is SEHNR and CDR2 is FQNEAQ (reference sequence). Written as DNA, the CDR3 is TGTGCCAGCAGTTCCCGGACAGGGGGAGACATTCAGTACTTC. Its translation is CASSSRTGGDIQYF.